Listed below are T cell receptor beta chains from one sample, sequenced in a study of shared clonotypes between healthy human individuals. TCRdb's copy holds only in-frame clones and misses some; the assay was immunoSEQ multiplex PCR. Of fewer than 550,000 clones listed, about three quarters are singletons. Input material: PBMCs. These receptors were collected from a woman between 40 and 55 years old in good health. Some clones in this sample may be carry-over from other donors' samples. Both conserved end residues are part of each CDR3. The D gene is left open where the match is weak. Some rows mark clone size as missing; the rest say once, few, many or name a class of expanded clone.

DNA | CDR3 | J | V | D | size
TGTGCCAGCAGCTTAGGGCTAGCGGGGATCACAGATACGCAGTATTTT | CASSLGLAGITDTQYF | TRBJ2-3 | TRBV7-2 | TRBD2 | NA
TGTGCCAGTAGTATAGTTGGACTGGCCGCACGCACGCAGTATTTT | CASSIVGLAARTQYF | TRBJ2-3 | TRBV19 | NA | NA
TGTGCCTGGACCCCGGGGGCGGCGCATGGCAACGTCCTGACTTTC | CAWTPGAAHGNVLTF | TRBJ2-6 | TRBV30 | NA | NA
TGTGCCAGCAGTTACTCGGCGGGAGGTTTCGGGGAGCTGTTTTTT | CASSYSAGGFGELFF | TRBJ2-2 | TRBV6-6 | TRBD2 | NA
TGTGCCAGCAGCCCAGGTTTTTTGGCTTACGAGCAGTACTTC | CASSPGFLAYEQYF | TRBJ2-7 | TRBV9 | NA | few
TGCGCCAGCAGCCAAGATGTCCGACAGGGGAATGAAAAACTGTTTTTT | CASSQDVRQGNEKLFF | TRBJ1-4 | TRBV4-3 | TRBD1 | NA
TGTGCCAGCAGCGTAGGCAGGGGCAATGAAGAGACCCAGTACTTC | CASSVGRGNEETQYF | TRBJ2-5 | TRBV9 | NA | many
TGTGCCAGCAGCTTAGGGGGATGGGACAGTAACTATGGCTACACCTTC | CASSLGGWDSNYGYTF | TRBJ1-2 | TRBV7-6 | TRBD1 | NA
TGTGCCAGCACCCGAATAACGGGGGAGAAGGAAGCTTTCTTT | CASTRITGEKEAFF | TRBJ1-1 | TRBV9 | NA | once
TGTGCCAGCAGCCGGACAGGAGGCCAGGCCGGGGAGCTGTTTTTT | CASSRTGGQAGELFF | TRBJ2-2 | TRBV7-3 | TRBD1 | NA
TGTGCCACCAGCAGGGACGCTACAGGGGGGTACGAGCAGTACTTC | CATSRDATGGYEQYF | TRBJ2-7 | TRBV15 | TRBD1 | NA
TGTGCCAGCAGCCCTATGGTGGAGGCCGCCTACGAGCAGTACTTC | CASSPMVEAAYEQYF | TRBJ2-7 | TRBV7-8 | NA | few
TGTGCCAGCAGCCAAGTGGCAGGGATGGTACTTAACTATGGCTACACCTTC | CASSQVAGMVLNYGYTF | TRBJ1-2 | TRBV4-2 | NA | NA
TGTGCCTGGAGTGTACGCGGGGGGGTCCGGAACACTGAAGCTTTCTTT | CAWSVRGGVRNTEAFF | TRBJ1-1 | TRBV30 | NA | NA
TGCGCCAGCAGCCCTGGGGGCCACGGGTACAATGAGCAGTTCTTC | CASSPGGHGYNEQFF | TRBJ2-1 | TRBV4-1 | NA | NA
TGTGCCGCGGGGTCATCTAACACCGGGGAGCTGTTTTTT | CAAGSSNTGELFF | TRBJ2-2 | TRBV2 | NA | once
TGCGCCAGCAGCTTGGTCCTGGGTCGGGATAGAAAACTGTTTTTT | CASSLVLGRDRKLFF | TRBJ1-4 | TRBV5-1 | NA | NA
TGTGCTAGTGGTTTGGTACTTTACCCGACCCAGAAAGCAGAGGACACTGAAGCTTTCTTT | CASGLVLYPTQKAEDTEAFF | TRBJ1-1 | TRBV12-5 | NA | NA
TGTGCCAGCAGCTTTCAAGAGAACACTGAAGCTTTCTTT | CASSFQENTEAFF | TRBJ1-1 | TRBV7-9 | NA | once
TGTGCCTGGGCACCGGGACTAGCGGGGATAGAGACCCAGTACTTC | CAWAPGLAGIETQYF | TRBJ2-5 | TRBV30 | TRBD2 | NA
TGTGCCAGCAGGGGGCACAGTGGGTACGAGCAGTACTTC | CASRGHSGYEQYF | TRBJ2-7 | TRBV7-2 | NA | NA
TGTGCCAGCAGGTCCGGGAGAGCGGGACCTGGCACAGATACGCAGTATTTT | CASRSGRAGPGTDTQYF | TRBJ2-3 | TRBV14 | TRBD2 | NA
TGTGCCAGCAGCTACGCGGAGACCCAGTACTTC | CASSYAETQYF | TRBJ2-5 | TRBV7-9 | NA | NA
TGTGCCAGTAGTATGGGACTGGAGAACACCGGGGAGCTGTTTTTT | CASSMGLENTGELFF | TRBJ2-2 | TRBV19 | NA | NA
TGTGCCAGTAGTGCACCCGGATGGGGCTGGCGGTACTTC | CASSAPGWGWRYF | TRBJ2-7 | TRBV19 | NA | NA
TGTGCCAGCAGATCCCCGACAGGGGGAGCCACAGATACGCAGTATTTT | CASRSPTGGATDTQYF | TRBJ2-3 | TRBV28 | TRBD1 | NA
TGTGCCAGCAGTTACGAAGGTGAGCAGTTCTTC | CASSYEGEQFF | TRBJ2-1 | TRBV6-6 | NA | NA
TGCGCCAGCAGCCAGCCCGGACAGGGTTATTCCAATGAGCAGTTCTTC | CASSQPGQGYSNEQFF | TRBJ2-1 | TRBV4-1 | TRBD1 | NA
TGTGCCAGCAGTGAAGTTTCGGCGGTGTTAGGTACGCAGTATTTT | CASSEVSAVLGTQYF | TRBJ2-3 | TRBV2 | NA | NA
TGTGCCAGCAGTTCAGGAACTAGCGGCTACGAGCAGTACTTC | CASSSGTSGYEQYF | TRBJ2-7 | TRBV11-2 | TRBD2 | once
TGTGCCAGCAACGTGTCCGGGGAGCCTAGGATTGATGGCTACACCTTC | CASNVSGEPRIDGYTF | TRBJ1-2 | TRBV9 | NA | NA
TGTGCCAGCAGCTTAGGACAGGGGCCCGAGCAGTACTTC | CASSLGQGPEQYF | TRBJ2-7 | TRBV7-2 | TRBD1 | NA
TGTGCCAGCAGCTTATTAGGCCCCCGGTCTGTCTACGAGCAGTACTTC | CASSLLGPRSVYEQYF | TRBJ2-7 | TRBV5-6 | NA | NA
TGTGCCAGTAGTCCCCCTGGCTCGGGACCCGGACGGCATGGCTACACCTTC | CASSPPGSGPGRHGYTF | TRBJ1-2 | TRBV19 | NA | few
TGTGCCACCAGCAGAAGGACTAGCACAGATACGCAGTATTTT | CATSRRTSTDTQYF | TRBJ2-3 | TRBV15 | NA | NA
TGTGCCAACTCCAAAGCGCTTCCGTGGACCGGGGAGCTGTTTTTT | CANSKALPWTGELFF | TRBJ2-2 | TRBV2 | NA | few
TGCGCCAGCAGCTTGGGGGACCTAGCCAAAAACATTCAGTACTTC | CASSLGDLAKNIQYF | TRBJ2-4 | TRBV5-1 | NA | NA
TGTGCCAGCAGTTGGTTTTATGGCGATGAGCAGTTCTTC | CASSWFYGDEQFF | TRBJ2-1 | TRBV6-6 | NA | NA
TGTGCCAGCAGTTTATTGGGCGGGGTAGCTAATGAAAAACTGTTTTTT | CASSLLGGVANEKLFF | TRBJ1-4 | TRBV28 | NA | few
TGTGCCAGCAGCTCGGGGGGACTTGGGAGCTACGAGCAGTACTTC | CASSSGGLGSYEQYF | TRBJ2-7 | TRBV7-9 | TRBD2 | NA
TGTGCCAGCAGCATGGGACAATTAGATACGCAGTATTTT | CASSMGQLDTQYF | TRBJ2-3 | TRBV7-8 | NA | once
TGTGCCAGCAGACCCTCCAGCTCCTACGAGCAGTACTTC | CASRPSSSYEQYF | TRBJ2-7 | TRBV27 | NA | NA